These 22 T cell receptor beta chains were sequenced from one sample in a study of molecular identifiers for immune sequencing clone quantification. Via MiXCR, TCRdb re-called the PCR reads, giving one row per CDR3 protein. The top ten hold 1.5% to 1.8% of the sample, which has about 65,000 distinct CDR3 sequences, around a sixth seen once. The specimen sequenced was naive CD8+ T cells from blood, with Jurkat cell RNA spiked in. The subset here: FACS-sorted CD8+CD4-CCR7+CD45RA+ naive T cells. The receptors were sampled from a human donor in good health. Some libraries in this study had Jurkat cell RNA spiked in.

This clonotype was counted a few times. The rearrangement links TRBV7-8 to TRBJ2-1; 10 bases are shared with TRBD1. The ends lost 10 bases at V and 5 bases at J; junction bases unmatched: 11. The CDR3 is made up of 15 amino acids. CDR1 and CDR2 from the germline V gene are SGHVS and FQNEAQ. CDR3 sequence (DNA): TGTGCCACCCCGTACTCGGGACAGGGGAACAATGAGCAGTTCTTC. Translating gives CATPYSGQGNNEQFF.

This clonotype was seen ten or more times. This chain connects TRBV4-2 to TRBJ2-2; a weak D match, TRBD2 (6 bases). The germline CDR1 and CDR2 sequences are LGHNA and YNFKEQ. V lost 0 bases and J lost 6, with 14 bases in between. This CDR3 spans 16 amino acids. CDR3 nucleotides: TGTGCCAGCAGCCAAGATGTGGAGGGCTTTTCCGGGGAGCTGTTTTTT. It translates to CASSQDVEGFSGELFF.

This clonotype was observed at least ten times. The chain has TRBV11-2 and TRBJ2-5, with D maybe TRBD1 (6 bases). The CDR3 is 15 residues long. The germline CDR1 and CDR2 sequences are SGHAT and FQNNGV. The germline V and J ends were trimmed by 7 bases and 4 bases, with 19 bases remaining between them. DNA for the CDR3: TGTGCCAGCACACTGCTCGACAGGACACCAGAGACCCAGTACTTC. As protein: CASTLLDRTPETQYF. The variable domain in full, completed from reference TRBV11-2 and TRBJ2-5, reads EAGVAQSPRYKIIEKRQSVAFWCNPISGHATLYWYQQILGQGPKLLIQFQNNGVVDDSQLPKDRFSAERLKGVDSTLKIQPAKLEDSAVYLCASTLLDRTPETQYFGPGTRLLVL.

This clonotype was observed at least ten times. The chain uses TRBV28 and TRBJ1-4; 8 bases map to TRBD1. The CDR3 totals 17 residues. Germline V gives CDR1 MDHEN, CDR2 SYDVKM. With V trimmed by 4 bases and J by 2 bases, 9 bases remained unmatched. CDR3 sequence (DNA): TGTGCCAGCAGTTGGGGAACAGGGGGACGGACTAATGAAAAACTGTTTTTT. Its protein is CASSWGTGGRTNEKLFF.

This clonotype was detected many times. The gene calls are TRBV29-1 and TRBJ2-2; D may correspond to TRBD1 or TRBD2 (5 bases each). The V gene's germline CDR1 is SQVTM and CDR2 ANQGSEA. The CDR3 runs to 12 residues. The V end was cut by 4 bases, the J end by 5 bases, with 8 bases between. The CDR3 reads CSVAWGTGELFF. For the CDR3, the DNA is TGCAGCGTTGCGTGGGGGACCGGGGAGCTGTTTTTT.

This chain joins TRBV7-9 and TRBJ2-1, with 12 nucleotides matching TRBD2. CDR3 length equals 18 residues. V trimming: 7 bases; J trimming: 0 bases; junction bases outside the gene matches: 10. Germline V lookup: CDR1 SEHNR, CDR2 FQNEAQ (reference sequence). The CDR3 is CASNYTSGRSLSYNEQFF. For the CDR3, the DNA is TGTGCCAGCAACTATACTAGCGGGAGGTCGCTCTCCTACAATGAGCAGTTCTTC.

This clonotype was detected many times. The CDR3 here is CASTRATEAFF. DNA of the CDR3: TGTGCCAGCACCAGGGCCACTGAAGCTTTCTTT. The chain couples TRBV2 to TRBJ1-1; D possibly corresponds to TRBD1 (5 bases). Germline V gives CDR1 SNHLY, CDR2 FYNNEI. Trimming pared 7 bases from V and 4 bases from J, leaving 7 bases between. The CDR3 has 11 amino acids.

This clonotype was picked up many times. The V call is TRBV25-1, the J call TRBJ1-5; perhaps TRBD1 as D (5 bases). The CDR3 covers 16 residues. Germline-derived CDR1 and CDR2 are MGHDK and SYGVNS. V was shortened by 2 bases and J by 0 bases, with 11 bases between the two germline ends. The CDR3 loop is CASSEGGSYSNQPQHF. CDR3 nucleotides: TGTGCCAGCAGTGAAGGGGGATCTTATAGCAATCAGCCCCAGCATTTT. The complete variable domain, with remaining parts taken from reference TRBV25-1 and TRBJ1-5, reads EADIYQTPRYLVIGTGKKITLECSQTMGHDKMYWYQQDPGMELHLIHYSYGVNSTEKGDLSSESTVSRIRTEHFPLTLESARPSHTSQYLCASSEGGSYSNQPQHFGDGTRLSIL.

At least ten counts were recorded for this clonotype. CDR3 protein: CAITPDSMGEQFF. The CDR3 DNA follows: TGTGCCATCACCCCGGACAGTATGGGAGAGCAGTTCTTC. The gene calls are TRBV10-3 and TRBJ2-1, with a weak D call TRBD1 (6 bases). This CDR3 spans 13 amino acids. V was shortened by 7 bases and J by 10 bases, with 17 bases between the two germline ends. Germline CDR1 ENHRY, CDR2 SYGVKD.

The table lists this clonotype with many counts. The V call is TRBV20-1, the J call TRBJ1-1; no firm D call. The CDR3 covers 11 residues. V was pared by 5 bases and J by 0 bases, with 4 bases between. The V gene's germline CDR1 is DFQATT and CDR2 SNEGSKA (reference sequence). The CDR3 sequence is CSAWLNTEAFF. In DNA, the CDR3 is TGCAGTGCTTGGCTGAACACTGAAGCTTTCTTT.

This clonotype was seen ten or more times. The V and J genes are TRBV20-1 and TRBJ1-5; weak D call: TRBD1 (6 bases). The CDR3 totals 16 residues. V was cut by 3 bases and J by 0 bases, with 15 bases left in between. Looked up from germline, CDR1 is DFQATT and CDR2 is SNEGSKA (reference sequence). The CDR3 DNA is TGCAGTGCTAGCGTTGGGACACAGTATAGCAATCAGCCCCAGCATTTT. This translates into CSASVGTQYSNQPQHF.

About this clonotype: This clone may be a read error of a much larger clone one base away. The conserved final phenylalanine or tryptophan is absent from the CDR3, which likely points to a read error. The genes are TRBV12-3 or TRBV12-4 and TRBJ1-4; TRBD1 matches 7 bases. Trimming took 4 bases from V and 6 from J; bases not matched to a gene: 8. The CDR3 extends over 15 amino acids. The CDR3 bases are TGTGCCAGCAGTTCCGGGACAGTAGGCTATGAAAAACTGTTTCTT. Amino acid sequence: CASSSGTVGYEKLFL.

This clonotype was counted many times. The rearrangement links TRBV30 to TRBJ1-2; D not resolved. Trimming cost V 2 bases and J 8 bases, with 12 bases left between them. The germline V gene has CDR1 GTSNPN and CDR2 SVGIG (reference sequence). The CDR3 has 12 amino acids. CDR3 in amino acids: CAWSQLDDGYTF. CDR3 in DNA: TGTGCCTGGAGTCAGTTGGATGACGGCTACACCTTC.

A word on this clonotype: One end of the junction does not line up with germline, which may come from a read error. The CDR3 here is CDSTPTSGSTDTQYF. CDR3 sequence (DNA): TGTGACAGCACCCCGACTAGCGGGTCGACAGATACGCAGTATTTT. The J gene is TRBJ2-3, the V gene TRBV7-2; 10 bases are shared with TRBD2. CDR1 is SGHTA and CDR2 is FQGNSA in the germline V gene. The CDR3 consists of 15 residues.

This clonotype was seen more than once but under ten times. V and J are TRBV5-6 and TRBJ2-5, with no clear D. V lost 4 bases to trimming and J lost 5 bases, with 15 bases between them. The CDR3 is 14 amino acids. CDR1 and CDR2 from the germline V gene are SGHDT and YYEEEE. The CDR3 region is CASSPSRLEETQYF. DNA for the CDR3: TGTGCCAGCAGCCCCTCTAGGTTGGAGGAGACCCAGTACTTC.

V is TRBV28 and J is TRBJ2-7; tentatively, D is TRBD1 (6 bases). Trimming took off 3 bases at V and 0 bases at J, with 12 bases between the two ends. The CDR3 length is 15 residues. Germline CDR1 MDHEN, CDR2 SYDVKM. CDR3 bases: TGTGCCAGCAGTTTCGGGGACACAGGCTCCTACGAGCAGTACTTC. Translated, it gives CASSFGDTGSYEQYF.

This clonotype appeared many times. The chain is built from TRBV7-9 and TRBJ1-5; D gene uncertain. Germline loops: CDR1 SEHNR, CDR2 FQNEAQ (reference sequence). V lost 3 bases to trimming and J lost 6 bases, with 6 bases between them. The CDR3 totals 12 residues. Here the CDR3 DNA reads TGTGCCAGCAGCTTCACTGGTCAGCCCCAGCATTTT. Translating it yields CASSFTGQPQHF. The whole variable domain, filled in from reference TRBV7-9 and TRBJ1-5, reads DTGVSQNPRHKITKRGQNVTFRCDPISEHNRLYWYRQTLGQGPEFLTYFQNEAQLEKSRLLSDRFSAERPKGSFSTLEIQRTEQGDSAMYLCASSFTGQPQHFGDGTRLSIL.

Many counts were recorded for this clonotype. V usage is TRBV15 and J usage is TRBJ2-6; unclear D gene. CDR3 length: 16 residues. Trimming left V 4 bases short and J 2 bases short, with 12 bases between. Per germline, CDR1 LNHNV and CDR2 YYDKDF (reference sequence). CDR3: CATSNTIITGANVLTF. CDR3 DNA: TGTGCCACCAGCAATACCATTATCACTGGGGCCAACGTCCTGACTTTC.

Of note for this clonotype: A much bigger clone sits one base away, suggesting this may be a read error. The chain is built from TRBV25-1 and TRBJ2-7; no clear D gene. The CDR3 length is 11 residues. The germline CDR1 and CDR2 sequences are MGHDK and SYGVNS. Trimming took 4 bases from V and 6 from J, leaving 7 bases between them. The CDR3 DNA sequence: TGTGCCAGCAGTGTTTATTCCGAGCAGTACTTC. Its protein product is CASSVYSEQYF.

V and J are TRBV12-3 or TRBV12-4 and TRBJ2-1; D unclear. V lost 5 bases to trimming and J lost 6 bases, with 17 bases between them. This CDR3 is built from 15 residues. The chain's CDR3 is CASSPPAGLINEQFF. DNA for the CDR3: TGTGCCAGCAGTCCCCCGGCCGGGCTCATCAATGAGCAGTTCTTC.

Concerning this clonotype itself: The junction differs from germline at one of its ends, possibly a read error. The chain links TRBV28 to TRBJ2-7; 14 bases fit TRBD2. The CDR3 covers 19 residues. CDR1 MDHEN and CDR2 SYDVKM come from the germline V gene. Here the CDR3 reads CAGSSPGLAGVLSPYEQYF. The CDR3 bases are TGTGCCGGCAGTTCTCCGGGACTAGCGGGAGTCTTAAGCCCCTACGAGCAGTACTTC. Full variable domain (missing parts from reference TRBV28 and TRBJ2-7): DVKVTQSSRYLVKRTGEKVFLECVQDMDHENMFWYRQDPGLGLRLIYFSYDVKMKEKGDIPEGYSVSREKKERFSLILESASTNQTSMYLCAGSSPGLAGVLSPYEQYFGPGTRLTVT.

A word on this clonotype: This CDR3 is missing its conserved last phenylalanine or tryptophan, likely due to a read error. The chain links TRBV11-3 to TRBJ2-5, with 7 bases aligning to TRBD1. The CDR3 is made up of 14 amino acids. The J segment lost 3 bases and the V segment lost 5 bases, leaving 6 bases of the junction unmatched. Germline CDR1 SGHNT, CDR2 YENEEA. For the CDR3, the DNA is TGTGCCAGCAGCACCCGGGACAGAGAAGAGACCCAGTACCTC. Translating gives CASSTRDREETQYL.